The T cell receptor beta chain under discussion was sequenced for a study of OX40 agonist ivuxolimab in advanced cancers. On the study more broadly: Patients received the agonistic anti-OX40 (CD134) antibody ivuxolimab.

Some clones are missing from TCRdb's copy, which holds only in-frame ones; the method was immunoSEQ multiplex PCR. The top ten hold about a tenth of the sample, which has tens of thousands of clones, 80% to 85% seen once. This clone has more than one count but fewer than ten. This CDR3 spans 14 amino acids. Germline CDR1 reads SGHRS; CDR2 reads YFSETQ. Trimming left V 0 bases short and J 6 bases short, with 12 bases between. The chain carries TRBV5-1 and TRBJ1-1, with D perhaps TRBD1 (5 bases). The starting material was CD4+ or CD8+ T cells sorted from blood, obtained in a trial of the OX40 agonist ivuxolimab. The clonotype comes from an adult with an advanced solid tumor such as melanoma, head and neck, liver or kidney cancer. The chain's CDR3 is CASSLDPGGAEAFF. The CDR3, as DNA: TGCGCCAGCAGCTTGGACCCCGGGGGGGCTGAAGCTTTCTTT.